This T cell receptor beta chain stems from a study of blood T cell repertoires in COVID-19. V was cut by 0 bases and J by 2 bases, with 16 bases left in between. This CDR3 has 16 amino acids. Germline loops: CDR1 GTSNPN, CDR2 SVGIG (reference sequence). This clone was seen only once. Per the study methods: How many nucleated cells were present was estimated from reference gene primer amplification. The repertoire was sequenced with immunoSEQ multiplex PCR; TCRdb's copy has only in-frame clones and lacks some. V, J and clone size are those of that table, while D and trimming were read from the DNA. Of under 400,000 clones listed, roughly 88% are singletons.

V and J are TRBV30 and TRBJ1-2, with D tentatively TRBD1 (6 bases). The clonotype comes from a woman aged 25 to 39 with COVID-19, enrolled during active disease. The sample comprised peripheral blood. CDR3 sequence reads: CAWSVRGGGVNYGYTF. CDR3 DNA sequence: TGTGCCTGGAGTGTTCGCGGCGGGGGCGTGAACTATGGCTACACCTTC.